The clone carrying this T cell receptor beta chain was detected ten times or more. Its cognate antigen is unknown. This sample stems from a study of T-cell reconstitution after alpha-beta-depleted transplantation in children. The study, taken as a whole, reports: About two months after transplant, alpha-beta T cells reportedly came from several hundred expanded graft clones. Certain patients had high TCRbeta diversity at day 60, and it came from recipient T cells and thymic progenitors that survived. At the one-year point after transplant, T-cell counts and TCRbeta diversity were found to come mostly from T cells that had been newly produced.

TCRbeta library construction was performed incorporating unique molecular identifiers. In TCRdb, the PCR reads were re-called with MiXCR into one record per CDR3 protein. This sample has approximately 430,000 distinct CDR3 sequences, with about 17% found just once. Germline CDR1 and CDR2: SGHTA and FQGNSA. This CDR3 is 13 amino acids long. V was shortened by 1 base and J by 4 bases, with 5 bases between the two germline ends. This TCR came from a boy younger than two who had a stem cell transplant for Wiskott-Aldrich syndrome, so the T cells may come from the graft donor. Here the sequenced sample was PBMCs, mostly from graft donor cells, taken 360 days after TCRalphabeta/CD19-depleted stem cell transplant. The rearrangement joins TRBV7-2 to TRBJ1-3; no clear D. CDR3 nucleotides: TGTGCCAGCAGCTTAGTACACGGAAACACCATATATTTT. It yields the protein CASSLVHGNTIYF.